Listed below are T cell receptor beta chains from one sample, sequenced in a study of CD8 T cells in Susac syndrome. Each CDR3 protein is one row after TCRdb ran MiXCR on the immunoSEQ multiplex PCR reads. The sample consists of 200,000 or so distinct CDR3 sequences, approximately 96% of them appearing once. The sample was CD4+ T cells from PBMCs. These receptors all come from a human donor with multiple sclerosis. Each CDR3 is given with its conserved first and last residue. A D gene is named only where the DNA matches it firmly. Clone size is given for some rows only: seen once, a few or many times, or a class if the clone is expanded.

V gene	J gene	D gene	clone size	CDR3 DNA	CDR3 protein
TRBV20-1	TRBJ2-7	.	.	TGCAGTGCTAGAGATCCCCTTTCATTAGCCAGCTCCTACGAGCAGTACTTC	CSARDPLSLASSYEQYF
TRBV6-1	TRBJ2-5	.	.	TGTGCCAGCAGCCGGGCCAGGGAAGAGACCCAGTACTTC	CASSRAREETQYF
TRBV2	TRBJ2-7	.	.	TGTGCCAGCAAGGTCTCGTACGGGGCCTTCACCGAGCAGTACTTC	CASKVSYGAFTEQYF
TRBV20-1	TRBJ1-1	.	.	TGCAGTGCTAGTAAGAGGATAGGGCTGGGCACTGAAGCTTTCTTT	CSASKRIGLGTEAFF
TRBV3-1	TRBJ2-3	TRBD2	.	TGTGCCAGCAGCCAAGATCCGACTAGCGGCCTTCAGTATTTT	CASSQDPTSGLQYF
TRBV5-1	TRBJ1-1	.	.	TGCGCCAGCAGCTTGGGTGCACGGGCTGAAGCTTTCTTT	CASSLGARAEAFF
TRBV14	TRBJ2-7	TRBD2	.	TGTGCCAGCAGCCACCTAACCCCGGGGGGTCCGGGCGAGCAGTACTTC	CASSHLTPGGPGEQYF
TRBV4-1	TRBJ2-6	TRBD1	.	TGCGCCAGCAGCCGGGGACAGCATCTGGGGGCCAACGTCCTGACTTTC	CASSRGQHLGANVLTF
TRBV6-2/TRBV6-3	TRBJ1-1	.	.	TGTGCCAGCAGTTACGACCCGAACACTGAAGCTTTCTTT	CASSYDPNTEAFF
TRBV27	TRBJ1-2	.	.	TGTGCCAGCAGTTATTCCCCCCCCTATGGCTACACCTTC	CASSYSPPYGYTF
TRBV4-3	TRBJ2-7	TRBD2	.	TGCGCCAGCAGCCAAGATAGCGGGGAGTGGTACGAGCAGTACTTC	CASSQDSGEWYEQYF
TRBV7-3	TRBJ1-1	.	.	TGTGCCAGCAGCCCGAGGAGGGGCGGGAACACTGAAGCTTTCTTT	CASSPRRGGNTEAFF
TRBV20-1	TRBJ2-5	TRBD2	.	TGCAGTGCGCGGACTAGTATCAAAGTGACCCAGTACTTC	CSARTSIKVTQYF
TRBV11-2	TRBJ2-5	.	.	TGTGCCAGCAGCTCATCAGGGTTGGAGACCCAGTACTTC	CASSSSGLETQYF
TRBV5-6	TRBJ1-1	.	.	TGTGCCAGCAGCTTGACTTTGATGAACACTGAAGCTTTCTTT	CASSLTLMNTEAFF
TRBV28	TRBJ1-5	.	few	TGTGCCAGCAGTTCTCCGAGTCAGCCCCAGCATTTT	CASSSPSQPQHF
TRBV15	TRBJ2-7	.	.	TGTGCCACCAGACCGCAAGCCGGGACACTAAGCGAGCAGTACTTC	CATRPQAGTLSEQYF
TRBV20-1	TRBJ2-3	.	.	TGCAGTGCTTCGACGGACAGAGATACGCAGTATTTT	CSASTDRDTQYF
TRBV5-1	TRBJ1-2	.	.	TGCGCCAGCAGCTTGGATGCGTATGGCTACACCTTC	CASSLDAYGYTF
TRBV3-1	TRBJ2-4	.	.	TGTGCCAGCAGCCAGCCCGGGGGCGGCGTGGACATTCAGTACTTC	CASSQPGGGVDIQYF
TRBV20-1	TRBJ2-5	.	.	TGCAGTAGGGGGGGAGAGACCCAGTACTTC	CSRGGETQYF
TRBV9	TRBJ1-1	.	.	TGTGCCAGCAGCGTGCAAACGAACACTGAAGCTTTCTTT	CASSVQTNTEAFF
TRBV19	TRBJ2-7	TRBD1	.	TGTGCCAGTAAACCCGACAGGGGCTACGAGCAGTACTTC	CASKPDRGYEQYF
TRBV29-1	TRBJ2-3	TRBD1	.	TGCAGCGTTGGCGGACAGGGGAGAGATACGCAGTATTTT	CSVGGQGRDTQYF
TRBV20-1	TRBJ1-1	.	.	TGCAGTGCTAGAGAAGGGTCGGCCCGGGGCGCTGAAGCTTTCTTT	CSAREGSARGAEAFF
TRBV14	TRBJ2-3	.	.	TGTGCCAGCAGTCCCGGGCCGGGCACAGATACGCAGTATTTT	CASSPGPGTDTQYF
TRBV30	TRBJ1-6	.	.	TGTGCCTGCTGCACGGTTTCACCCCTCCACTTT	CACCTVSPLHF
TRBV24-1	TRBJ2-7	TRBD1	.	TGTGCCACCAGTGATACAGGGGGCCGAGCCTACGAGCAGTACTTC	CATSDTGGRAYEQYF
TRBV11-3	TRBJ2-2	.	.	TGTGCCAGCAGCTTAGGTGGCAGGAACACCGGGGAGCTGTTTTTT	CASSLGGRNTGELFF
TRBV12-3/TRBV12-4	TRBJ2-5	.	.	TGTGCCAGCAGTCTCAGCACGGCGTACCAAGAGACCCAGTACTTC	CASSLSTAYQETQYF
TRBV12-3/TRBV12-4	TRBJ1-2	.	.	TGTGCCAGCAGTTTAGCTAAGGACACGGTCGCCTTC	CASSLAKDTVAF
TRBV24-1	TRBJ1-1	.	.	TGTGCCACCAGTGACCCCGGCCGCACTGAAGCTTTCTTT	CATSDPGRTEAFF
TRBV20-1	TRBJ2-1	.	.	TGCAGTGCTAGAAGGGGGAGGTACAATGAGCAGTTCTTC	CSARRGRYNEQFF
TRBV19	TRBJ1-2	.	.	TGTGCCAGTAGATCCGGGGAGTACATTTATGGCTACACCTTC	CASRSGEYIYGYTF
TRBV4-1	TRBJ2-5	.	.	TGCGCCAGCAGCCCGCAGGGGCCGAAAGAGACCCAGTACTTC	CASSPQGPKETQYF
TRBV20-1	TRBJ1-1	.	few	TGCAGTGCTAGGTCTGACACTGAAGCTTTCTTT	CSARSDTEAFF
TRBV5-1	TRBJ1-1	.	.	TGCGCCAGCAGCCCCGGGACCCAAGGGGAAGCTTTCTTT	CASSPGTQGEAFF
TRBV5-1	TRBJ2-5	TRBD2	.	TGCGCCAGCAGCCCCGGACTAGCGGGGCGAGAGACCCAGTACTTC	CASSPGLAGRETQYF
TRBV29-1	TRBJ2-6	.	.	TGCAGCGCTGGGGACACCAACTCTGGGGCCAACGTCCTGACTTTC	CSAGDTNSGANVLTF
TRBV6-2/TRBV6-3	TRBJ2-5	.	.	TGTGCCAGCAGTTACTTGCCGGTGGAGACCCAGTACTTC	CASSYLPVETQYF
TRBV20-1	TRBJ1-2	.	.	TGCAGTGCCCACTACAGGGACTATGGCTACACCTTC	CSAHYRDYGYTF
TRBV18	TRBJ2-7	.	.	TGTGCCAGCTCACCCGTTAGAACCTACGAGCAGTACTTC	CASSPVRTYEQYF
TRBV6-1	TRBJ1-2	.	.	TGTGCCAGCAGACCCGACAACAGGCGGAGTGACTATGGCTACACCTTC	CASRPDNRRSDYGYTF
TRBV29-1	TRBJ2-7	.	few	TGCAGCGTTGACTCCCAGGGGAGCTACGAGCAGTACTTC	CSVDSQGSYEQYF
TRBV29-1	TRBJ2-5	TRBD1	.	TGCAGCGTTCCTTGGGGGGACAGGGGGAAAGAGACCCAGTACTTC	CSVPWGDRGKETQYF
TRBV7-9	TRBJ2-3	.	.	TGTGCCAGCAGCTCACAAGATACGCAGTATTTT	CASSSQDTQYF
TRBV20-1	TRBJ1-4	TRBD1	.	TGCAGTGCGGCCGTGACAGGGGGGGATGAAAAACTGTTTTTT	CSAAVTGGDEKLFF
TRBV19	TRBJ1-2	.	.	TGTGCCAGTAGTATTGCCTCGGGAGTAGCGAACTATGGCTACACCTTC	CASSIASGVANYGYTF
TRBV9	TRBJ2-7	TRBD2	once	TGTGCCAGCAGCCCCCGACTAGCGGGGGGGCCTCACGAGCAGTACTTC	CASSPRLAGGPHEQYF
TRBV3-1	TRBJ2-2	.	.	TGTGCCACCTCTCCAAGGAGGGGAGTGAACACCGGGGAGCTGTTTTTT	CATSPRRGVNTGELFF
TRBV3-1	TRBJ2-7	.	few	TGTGCCAGCAGCCAAGAGGGTGAGCAGTACTTC	CASSQEGEQYF
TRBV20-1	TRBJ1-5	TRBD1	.	TGCAGTGTTACGACAGGGCTATCGTCCAGCAATCAGCCCCAGCATTTT	CSVTTGLSSSNQPQHF
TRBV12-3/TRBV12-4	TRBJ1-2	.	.	TGTGCCAGCAGCGCCAATCGTTTAGGGGAGCGGGGCTACACCTTC	CASSANRLGERGYTF
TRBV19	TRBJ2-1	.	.	TGTGCCAGTAGTATCCAGGGCGGGGCTCGCAATGAGCAGTTCTTC	CASSIQGGARNEQFF
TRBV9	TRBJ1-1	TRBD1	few	TGTGCCAGCAGCCCACGACAGGGCTTGAACACTGAAGCTTTCTTT	CASSPRQGLNTEAFF